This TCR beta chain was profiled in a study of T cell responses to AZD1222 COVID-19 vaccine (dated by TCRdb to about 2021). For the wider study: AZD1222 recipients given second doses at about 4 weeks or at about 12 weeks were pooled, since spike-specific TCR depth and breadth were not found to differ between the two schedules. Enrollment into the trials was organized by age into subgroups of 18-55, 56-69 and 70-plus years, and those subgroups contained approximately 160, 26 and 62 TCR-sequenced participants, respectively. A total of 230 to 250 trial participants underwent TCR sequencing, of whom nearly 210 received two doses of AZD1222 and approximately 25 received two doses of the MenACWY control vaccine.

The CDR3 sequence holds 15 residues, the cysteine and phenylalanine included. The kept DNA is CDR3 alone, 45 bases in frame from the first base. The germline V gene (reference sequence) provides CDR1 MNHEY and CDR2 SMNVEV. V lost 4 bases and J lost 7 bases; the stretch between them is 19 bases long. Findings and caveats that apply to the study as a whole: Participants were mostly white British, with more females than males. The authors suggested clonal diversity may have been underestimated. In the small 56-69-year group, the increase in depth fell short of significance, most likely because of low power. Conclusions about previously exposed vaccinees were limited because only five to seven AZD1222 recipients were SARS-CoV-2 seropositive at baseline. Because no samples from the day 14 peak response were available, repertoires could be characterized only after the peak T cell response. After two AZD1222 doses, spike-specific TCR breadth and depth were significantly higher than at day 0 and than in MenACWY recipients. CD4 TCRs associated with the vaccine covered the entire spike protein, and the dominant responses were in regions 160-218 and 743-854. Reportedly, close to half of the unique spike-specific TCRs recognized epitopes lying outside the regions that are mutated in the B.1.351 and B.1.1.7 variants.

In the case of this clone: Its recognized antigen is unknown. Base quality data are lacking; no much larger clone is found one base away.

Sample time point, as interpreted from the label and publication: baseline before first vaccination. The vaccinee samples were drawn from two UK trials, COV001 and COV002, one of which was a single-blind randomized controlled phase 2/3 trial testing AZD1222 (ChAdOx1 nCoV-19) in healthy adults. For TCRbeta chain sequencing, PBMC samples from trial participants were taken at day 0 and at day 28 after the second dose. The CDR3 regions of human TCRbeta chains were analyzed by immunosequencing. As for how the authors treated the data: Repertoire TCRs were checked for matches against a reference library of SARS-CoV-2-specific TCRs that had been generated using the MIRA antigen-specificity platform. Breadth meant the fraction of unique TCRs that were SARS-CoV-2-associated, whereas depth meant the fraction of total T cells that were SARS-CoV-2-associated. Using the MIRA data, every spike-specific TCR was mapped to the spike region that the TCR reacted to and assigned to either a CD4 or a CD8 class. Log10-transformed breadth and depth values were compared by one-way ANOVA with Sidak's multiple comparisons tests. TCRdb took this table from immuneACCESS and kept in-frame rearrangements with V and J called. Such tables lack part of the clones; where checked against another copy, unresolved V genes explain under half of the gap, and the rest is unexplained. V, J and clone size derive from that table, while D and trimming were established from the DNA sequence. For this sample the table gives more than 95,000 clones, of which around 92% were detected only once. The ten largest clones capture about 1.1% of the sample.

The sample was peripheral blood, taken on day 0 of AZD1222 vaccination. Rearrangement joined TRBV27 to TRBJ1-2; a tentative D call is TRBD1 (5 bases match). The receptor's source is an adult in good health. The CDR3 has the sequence CASSSYSTAFSGYTF. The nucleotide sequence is TGTGCCAGCAGTTCCTATTCGACAGCCTTCAGTGGCTACACCTTC.